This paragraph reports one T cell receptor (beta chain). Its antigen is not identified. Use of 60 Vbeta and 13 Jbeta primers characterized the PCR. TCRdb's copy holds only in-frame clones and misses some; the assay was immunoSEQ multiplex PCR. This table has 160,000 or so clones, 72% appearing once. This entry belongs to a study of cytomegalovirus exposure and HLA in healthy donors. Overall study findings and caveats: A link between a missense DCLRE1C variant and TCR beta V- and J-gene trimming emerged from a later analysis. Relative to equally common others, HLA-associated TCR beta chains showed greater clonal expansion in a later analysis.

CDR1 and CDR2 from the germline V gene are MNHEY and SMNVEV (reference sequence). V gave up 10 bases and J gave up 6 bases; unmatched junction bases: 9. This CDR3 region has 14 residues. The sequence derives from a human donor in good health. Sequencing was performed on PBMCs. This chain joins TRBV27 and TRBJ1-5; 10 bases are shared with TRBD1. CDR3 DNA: TGTGCCACAAGGACAGGGGGGATGAGTCAGCCCCAGCATTTT. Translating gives CATRTGGMSQPQHF.